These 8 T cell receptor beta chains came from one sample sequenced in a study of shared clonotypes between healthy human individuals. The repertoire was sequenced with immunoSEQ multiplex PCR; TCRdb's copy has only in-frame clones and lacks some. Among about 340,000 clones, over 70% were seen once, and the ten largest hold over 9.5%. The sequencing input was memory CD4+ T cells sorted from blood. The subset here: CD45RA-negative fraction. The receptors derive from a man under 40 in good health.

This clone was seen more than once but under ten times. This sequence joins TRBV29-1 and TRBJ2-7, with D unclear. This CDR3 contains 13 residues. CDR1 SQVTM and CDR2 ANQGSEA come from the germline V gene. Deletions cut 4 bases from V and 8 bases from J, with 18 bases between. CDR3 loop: CSVARDTPTKQYF. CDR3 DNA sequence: TGCAGCGTTGCACGTGACACCCCTACGAAGCAGTACTTC.

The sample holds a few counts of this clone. CDR3 region: CATGTGSYNEQFF. For the CDR3, the DNA is TGTGCCACTGGGACAGGGTCCTACAATGAGCAGTTCTTC. This sequence joins TRBV6-1 and TRBJ2-1, with 9 bases fitting TRBD1. The germline V gene has CDR1 MNHNS and CDR2 SASEGT. The CDR3 length is 13 residues. The J segment lost 1 base and the V segment lost 10 bases, leaving 2 bases of the junction unmatched.

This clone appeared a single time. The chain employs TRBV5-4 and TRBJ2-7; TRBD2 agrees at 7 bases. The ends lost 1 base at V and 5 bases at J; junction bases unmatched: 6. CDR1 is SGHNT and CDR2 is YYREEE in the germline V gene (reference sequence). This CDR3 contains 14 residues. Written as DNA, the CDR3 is TGTGCCAGCAGCTTGCGGGCGGGAGTTAACGAGCAGTACTTC. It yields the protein CASSLRAGVNEQYF. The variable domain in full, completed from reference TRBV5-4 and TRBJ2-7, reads ETGVTQSPTHLIKTRGQQVTLRCSSQSGHNTVSWYQQALGQGPQFIFQYYREEENGRGNFPPRFSGLQFPNYSSELNVNALELDDSALYLCASSLRAGVNEQYFGPGTRLTVT.

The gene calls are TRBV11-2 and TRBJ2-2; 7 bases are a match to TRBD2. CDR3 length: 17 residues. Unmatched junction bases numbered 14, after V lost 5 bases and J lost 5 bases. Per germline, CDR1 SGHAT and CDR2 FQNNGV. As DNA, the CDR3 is TGTGCCAGCAGCCCAGGGTCGGCGGGAGCTTGGACCGGGGAGCTGTTTTTT. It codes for CASSPGSAGAWTGELFF. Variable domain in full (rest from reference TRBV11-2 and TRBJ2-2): EAGVAQSPRYKIIEKRQSVAFWCNPISGHATLYWYQQILGQGPKLLIQFQNNGVVDDSQLPKDRFSAERLKGVDSTLKIQPAKLEDSAVYLCASSPGSAGAWTGELFFGEGSRLTVL.

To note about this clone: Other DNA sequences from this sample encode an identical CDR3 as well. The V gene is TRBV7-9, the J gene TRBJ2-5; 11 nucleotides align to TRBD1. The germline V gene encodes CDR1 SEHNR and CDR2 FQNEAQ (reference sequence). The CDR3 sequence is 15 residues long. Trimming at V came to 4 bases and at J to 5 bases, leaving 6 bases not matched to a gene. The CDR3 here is CASSSGTGGSETQYF. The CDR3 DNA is TGTGCCAGCAGCTCCGGGACAGGGGGGTCTGAGACCCAGTACTTC.

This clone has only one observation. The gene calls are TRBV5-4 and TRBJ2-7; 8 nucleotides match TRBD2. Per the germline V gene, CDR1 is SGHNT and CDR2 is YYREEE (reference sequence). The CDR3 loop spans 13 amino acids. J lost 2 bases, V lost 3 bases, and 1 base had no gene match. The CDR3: CASSYSGAYEQYF. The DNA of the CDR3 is TGTGCCAGCAGCTATAGCGGGGCCTACGAGCAGTACTTC.

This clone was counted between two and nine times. In DNA form, the CDR3 reads TGTGCCAGCCGTCAGTCGGTATTCACCGGGGAGCTGTTTTTT. Its translation: CASRQSVFTGELFF. The chain carries TRBV6-5 and TRBJ2-2; D gene ambiguous. Germline V gene lookup returns CDR1 MNHEY and CDR2 SVGAGI. CDR3 length: 14 amino acids. V lost 8 bases and J 4 bases, leaving 14 bases between the germline ends.

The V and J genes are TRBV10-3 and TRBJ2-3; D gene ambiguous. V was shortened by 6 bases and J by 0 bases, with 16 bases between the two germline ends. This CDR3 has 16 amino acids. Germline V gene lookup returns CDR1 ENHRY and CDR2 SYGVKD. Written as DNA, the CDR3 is TGTGCCATCAGCCCTACTTCTTTGGGGAGCACAGATACGCAGTATTTT. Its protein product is CAISPTSLGSTDTQYF.